The 22 T cell receptor beta chains in this list originate from one sample, sequenced in a study. TCRdb itself ran the RT-PCR reads through MiXCR, one entry per CDR3 protein. The data hold more than 600,000 distinct CDR3 sequences, with about 14% observed a single time. Source material: memory CD4+ T cells from blood. The receptors shown here come from a female donor in good health, serving as a healthy control.

This clonotype was counted at least ten times. This sequence joins TRBV20-1 and TRBJ2-3; no firm D call. The V end lost 6 bases, the J end lost 7 bases, and 14 bases lay between the germline ends. The CDR3 loop spans 12 amino acids. Looked up from germline, CDR1 is DFQATT and CDR2 is SNEGSKA (reference sequence). CDR3 coding DNA: TGCAGTGCCGCGCCGACGGATTATACGCAGTATTTT. As protein: CSAAPTDYTQYF.

This clonotype turned up a few times. This chain connects TRBV28 to TRBJ1-2; TRBD1 agrees at 8 bases. Trimming cost V 10 bases and J 7 bases; bases outside gene matches: 14. This CDR3 is 14 amino acids long. Germline V CDR1 and CDR2: MDHEN, SYDVKM. The DNA for the CDR3 is TGTGCCATCCACAGGACAGGGCGGAAGGCTGGCTACACCTTC. It encodes CAIHRTGRKAGYTF.

This clonotype came up a few times. This rearrangement joins TRBV12-3 or TRBV12-4 to TRBJ2-7, with 7 bases fitting TRBD1. The CDR3 length is 16 residues. V shed 5 bases, J shed 6 bases, and the junction held 16 bases outside the gene matches. DNA of the CDR3: TGTGCCAGCAGTACTTCTCCCGGGACAGTACCTCGCGAGCAGTACTTC. Translating gives CASSTSPGTVPREQYF.

The chain is built from TRBV7-6 and TRBJ1-3; D unresolved. The V and J ends lost 1 base and 10 bases respectively, with 17 bases between them. Germline V gives CDR1 SGHVS, CDR2 FNYEAQ. The CDR3 is 15 amino acids. CDR3: CASSLEANNPATIYF. CDR3 coding DNA: TGTGCCAGCAGCTTAGAGGCAAACAACCCGGCGACCATATATTTT.

In this sample, this clonotype turned up a few times. J is TRBJ1-1 and V is TRBV29-1, with TRBD1 as a possible D gene (5 bases). Looked up from germline, CDR1 is SQVTM and CDR2 is ANQGSEA. The length of the CDR3 is 13 residues. Trimming took off 4 bases at V and 3 bases at J, with 12 bases between the two ends. The CDR3 reads CSVVRGGDTEAFF. Here the CDR3 DNA reads TGCAGCGTTGTACGGGGGGGAGACACTGAAGCTTTCTTT.

This clonotype was counted only a few times. The rearrangement links TRBV28 to TRBJ2-1; a possible D gene is TRBD1 (6 bases). This CDR3 has 12 residues. Germline V gene lookup returns CDR1 MDHEN and CDR2 SYDVKM. The ends were cut back, 4 bases at V and 9 bases at J, with 10 bases in the middle. CDR3 sequence (DNA): TGTGCCAGCAGTTCCACAGGGTCTGAGCAGTTCTTC. This encodes CASSSTGSEQFF.

As regards this clonotype: Possible read error: a much larger clone is one base away. The rearrangement joins TRBV7-3 to TRBJ2-1, with D maybe TRBD2 (5 bases). Deletions cut 5 bases from V and 7 bases from J, with 18 bases between. In germline, CDR1 is SGHTA, CDR2 FQGTGA. The CDR3 loop spans 15 amino acids. CDR3 DNA: TGTGCCAGCAGCCTAGCATCCACAAATGGGAATGAGCAGTTCTTC. Encoded protein: CASSLASTNGNEQFF.

This chain connects TRBV25-1 to TRBJ2-6; no clear D gene. Germline V gene sequence: CDR1 MGHDK, CDR2 SYGVNS. Trimming removed 1 base from V and 1 base from J, with 5 bases in between. The CDR3 totals 15 residues. This CDR3 is CASSEFRSGANVLTF. In DNA, the CDR3 is TGTGCCAGCAGTGAATTTCGATCTGGGGCCAACGTCCTGACTTTC.

This chain connects TRBV10-3 to TRBJ2-3; 8 nucleotides agree with TRBD2. The germline V gene has CDR1 ENHRY and CDR2 SYGVKD. V gave up 9 bases and J gave up 6 bases; unmatched junction bases: 8. The CDR3 consists of 13 residues. CDR3 in DNA: TGTGCCATTGCCGGGACTAGGGAGGATACGCAGTATTTT. As protein: CAIAGTREDTQYF.

This clonotype has a count of ten or more. Sequence at one end of the junction differs from germline and may be a read error. The chain employs TRBV7-2 and TRBJ2-7; 7 bases line up with TRBD2. This CDR3 is 14 amino acids long. The germline V gene encodes CDR1 SGHTA and CDR2 FQGNSA. CDR3 sequence reads: CASSLGGRAYEQYF. The CDR3 bases are TGCGCCAGCAGCCTAGGAGGGAGGGCCTACGAGCAGTACTTC.

This clonotype was detected a few times. V is TRBV7-2 and J is TRBJ2-1; D gene uncertain. From germline, CDR1 is SGHTA and CDR2 FQGNSA. Deletions cut 1 base from V and 0 bases from J, with 10 bases between. CDR3 length: 16 amino acids. Here the CDR3 reads CASSLGGHSSYNEQFF. The CDR3 coding sequence is TGTGCCAGCAGCTTAGGGGGTCATAGCTCCTACAATGAGCAGTTCTTC.

The chain joins TRBV19 to TRBJ2-2; D not resolved. Trimming left V 2 bases short and J 5 bases short, with 9 bases between. The CDR3 totals 14 residues. Germline V lookup: CDR1 LNHDA, CDR2 SQIVND (reference sequence). The DNA of the CDR3 is TGTGCCAGTAGTATATCCCCGTATACCGGGGAGCTGTTTTTT. Its protein product is CASSISPYTGELFF.

This clonotype was recorded at least ten times. The rearrangement joins TRBV15 to TRBJ1-6; 9 bases are shared with TRBD1. The junction had 4 bases not matched to a gene; V was cut back by 0 bases and J by 10 bases. Per germline, CDR1 LNHNV and CDR2 YYDKDF (reference sequence). This CDR3 has 15 amino acids. The CDR3 protein is CATSRDGTGSSPLHF. The CDR3 bases are TGTGCCACCAGCAGAGATGGGACAGGGAGCTCACCCCTCCACTTT.

This clonotype has more than one count but fewer than ten. The rearrangement uses TRBV20-1 and TRBJ2-7; D is undetermined. The V end was cut by 0 bases, the J end by 3 bases, with 12 bases between. The CDR3 totals 14 residues. The germline V gene has CDR1 DFQATT and CDR2 SNEGSKA (reference sequence). This CDR3 reads CSARDPLRNYEQYF. The CDR3 coding sequence is TGCAGTGCTAGAGATCCCCTCCGTAACTACGAGCAGTACTTC.

The chain recombines TRBV10-3 with TRBJ1-6; 10 bases are a match to TRBD1. Germline CDR1 reads ENHRY; CDR2 reads SYGVKD. After removal of 7 bases from V and 10 bases from J, the junction contained 10 bases not matched to a gene. The CDR3 covers 15 residues. The CDR3 DNA reads as TGTGCCATCAACTCGGACAGGGGGGTTCGCTCACCCCTCCACTTT. Amino acids: CAINSDRGVRSPLHF.

The chain carries TRBV4-2 and TRBJ2-3, with D unresolved. Per the germline V gene, CDR1 is LGHNA and CDR2 is YNFKEQ. The CDR3 consists of 15 residues. Trimming took 0 bases from V and 0 from J, leaving 7 bases between them. The DNA of the CDR3 is TGTGCCAGCAGCCAAGAATGGCAGAGCACAGATACGCAGTATTTT. Amino acid sequence: CASSQEWQSTDTQYF.

The chain uses TRBV7-9 and TRBJ2-3; either TRBD1 or TRBD2 may fit D (5 bases each). The germline V and J ends were trimmed by 6 bases and 2 bases, with 9 bases remaining between them. This CDR3 is 13 amino acids long. The germline CDR1 and CDR2 sequences are SEHNR and FQNEAQ (reference sequence). The CDR3 DNA follows: TGTGCCAGCAGTCCCGGGGCCACAGATACGCAGTATTTT. Its protein is CASSPGATDTQYF.

In its sample, this clonotype was seen a few times. The J gene is TRBJ2-2, the V gene TRBV2; D is perhaps TRBD1 or TRBD2 (5 bases each). This CDR3 has 13 amino acids. With 6 bases removed from V and 6 bases from J, the gap between germline ends came to 11 bases. Germline values: CDR1 SNHLY, CDR2 FYNNEI. CDR3 sequence reads: CASSGAAAGELFF. CDR3 nucleotide sequence: TGTGCCAGCAGCGGGGCCGCCGCCGGGGAGCTGTTTTTT. Using reference TRBV2 and TRBJ2-2 for the parts outside the CDR3, the full variable domain is EPEVTQTPSHQVTQMGQEVILRCVPISNHLYFYWYRQILGQKVEFLVSFYNNEISEKSEIFDDQFSVERPDGSNFTLKIRSTKLEDSAMYFCASSGAAAGELFFGEGSRLTVL.

This clonotype was picked up a small number of times. Written as DNA, the CDR3 is TGTGCCAGCAGTCTTTACGTCCCCCGGGACCTCTACAATGAGCAGTTCTTC. Translated, it gives CASSLYVPRDLYNEQFF. The V gene is TRBV27, the J gene TRBJ2-1; D may be TRBD1 or TRBD2 (5 bases each). Trimming removed 5 bases from V and 3 bases from J, with 20 bases in between. Germline CDR1 is MNHEY and CDR2 is SMNVEV (reference sequence). This CDR3 has 17 residues.

The genes are TRBV11-1 and TRBJ2-5; 9 bases match TRBD1. J gave up 5 bases and V 5 bases, and 6 bases lay outside the gene matches. The CDR3 has 14 amino acids. In germline, CDR1 is SGHAT, CDR2 FQDESV (reference sequence). The CDR3 DNA sequence: TGTGCCAGCAGCCCGGGACAGGGATTCGAGACCCAGTACTTC. Amino acids: CASSPGQGFETQYF.

This clonotype was recorded a few times. This chain links TRBV20-1 with TRBJ2-1, with D hard to call. The CDR3 length is 14 residues. V lost 5 bases to trimming and J lost 7 bases, with 18 bases between them. Germline CDR1 reads DFQATT; CDR2 reads SNEGSKA (reference sequence). The CDR3 region is CSAPRPENWNEQFF. In DNA, the CDR3 is TGCAGTGCTCCCCGCCCGGAAAACTGGAATGAGCAGTTCTTC.

In this sample, this clonotype turned up a few times. The chain links TRBV5-1 to TRBJ1-6; perhaps TRBD1 as D (5 bases). CDR1 is SGHRS and CDR2 is YFSETQ in the germline V gene. The CDR3 contains 15 residues. V shed 6 bases and J shed 5 bases, with 15 bases lying between them. The CDR3 protein is CASNPGGDNNSPLHF. CDR3 nucleotide sequence: TGCGCCAGCAACCCGGGGGGAGACAATAATTCACCCCTCCACTTT.